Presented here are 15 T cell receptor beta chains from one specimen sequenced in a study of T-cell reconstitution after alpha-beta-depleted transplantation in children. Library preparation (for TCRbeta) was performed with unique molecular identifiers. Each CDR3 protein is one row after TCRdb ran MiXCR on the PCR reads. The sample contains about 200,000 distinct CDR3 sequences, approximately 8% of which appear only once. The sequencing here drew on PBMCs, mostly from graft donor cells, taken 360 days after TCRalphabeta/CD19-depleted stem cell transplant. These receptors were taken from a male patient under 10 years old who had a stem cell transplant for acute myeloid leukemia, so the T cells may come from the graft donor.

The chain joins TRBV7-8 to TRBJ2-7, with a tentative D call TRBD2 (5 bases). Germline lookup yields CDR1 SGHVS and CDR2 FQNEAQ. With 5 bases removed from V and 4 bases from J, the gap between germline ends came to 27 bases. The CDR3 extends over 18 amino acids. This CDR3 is CASSLPVGSSGKLYEQYV. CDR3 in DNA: TGTGCCAGCAGCCTCCCTGTGGGCTCTTCGGGGAAACTGTACGAGCAGTACGTC.

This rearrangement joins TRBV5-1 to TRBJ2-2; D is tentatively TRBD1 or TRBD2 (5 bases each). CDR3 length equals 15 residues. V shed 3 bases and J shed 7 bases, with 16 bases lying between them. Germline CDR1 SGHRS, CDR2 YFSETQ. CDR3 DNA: TGCGCCAGCAGCTCGCGGGCAGGGCTGGACGGGGAGCTGTTTTTT. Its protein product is CASSSRAGLDGELFF.

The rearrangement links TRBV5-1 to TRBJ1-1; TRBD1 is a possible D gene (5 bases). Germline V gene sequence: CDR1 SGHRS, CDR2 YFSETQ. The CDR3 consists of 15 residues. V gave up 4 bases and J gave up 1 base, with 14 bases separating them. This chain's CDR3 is CASSLVTGGNTEAFF. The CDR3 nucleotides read TGCGCCAGCAGCCTTGTGACGGGGGGGAACACTGAAGCTTTCTTT.

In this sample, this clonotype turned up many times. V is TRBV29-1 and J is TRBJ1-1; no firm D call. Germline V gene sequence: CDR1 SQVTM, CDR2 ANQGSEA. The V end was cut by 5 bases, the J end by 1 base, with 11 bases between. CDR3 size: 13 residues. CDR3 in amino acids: CSVSQQRNTEAFF. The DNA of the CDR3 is TGCAGCGTTTCTCAGCAGCGGAACACTGAAGCTTTCTTT. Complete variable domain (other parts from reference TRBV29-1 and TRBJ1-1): SAVISQKPSRDICQRGTSLTIQCQVDSQVTMMFWYRQQPGQSLTLIATANQGSEATYESGFVIDKFPISRPNLTFSTLTVSNMSPEDSSIYLCSVSQQRNTEAFFGQGTRLTVV.

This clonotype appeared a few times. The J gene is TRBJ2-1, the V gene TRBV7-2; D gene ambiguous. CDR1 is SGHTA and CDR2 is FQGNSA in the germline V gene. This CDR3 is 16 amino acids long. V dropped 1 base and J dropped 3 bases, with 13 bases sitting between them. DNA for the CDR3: TGTGCCAGCAGCTTAGGGTGGCGAGCTAGCTACAATGAGCAGTTCTTC. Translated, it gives CASSLGWRASYNEQFF. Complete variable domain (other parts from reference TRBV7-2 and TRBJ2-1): GAGVSQSPSNKVTEKGKDVELRCDPISGHTALYWYRQSLGQGLEFLIYFQGNSAPDKSGLPSDRFSAERTGGSVSTLTIQRTQQEDSAVYLCASSLGWRASYNEQFFGPGTRLTVL.

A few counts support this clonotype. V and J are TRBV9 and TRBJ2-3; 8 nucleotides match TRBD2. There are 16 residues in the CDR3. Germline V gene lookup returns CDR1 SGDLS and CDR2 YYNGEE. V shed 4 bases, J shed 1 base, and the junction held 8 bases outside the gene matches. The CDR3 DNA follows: TGTGCCAGCAGCCCAGGGAGAGCGGGGGGCACAGATACGCAGTATTTT. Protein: CASSPGRAGGTDTQYF. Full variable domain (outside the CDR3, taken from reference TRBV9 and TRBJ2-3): DSGVTQTPKHLITATGQRVTLRCSPRSGDLSVYWYQQSLDQGLQFLIQYYNGEERAKGNILERFSAQQFPDLHSELNLSSLELGDSALYFCASSPGRAGGTDTQYFGPGTRLTVL.

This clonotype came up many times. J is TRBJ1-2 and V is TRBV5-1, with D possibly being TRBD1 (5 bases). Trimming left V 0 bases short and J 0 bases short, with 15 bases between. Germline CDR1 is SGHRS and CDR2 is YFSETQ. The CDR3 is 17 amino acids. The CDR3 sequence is CASSLGDPRLANYGYTF. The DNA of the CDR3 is TGCGCCAGCAGCTTGGGGGACCCGCGGCTAGCTAACTATGGCTACACCTTC.

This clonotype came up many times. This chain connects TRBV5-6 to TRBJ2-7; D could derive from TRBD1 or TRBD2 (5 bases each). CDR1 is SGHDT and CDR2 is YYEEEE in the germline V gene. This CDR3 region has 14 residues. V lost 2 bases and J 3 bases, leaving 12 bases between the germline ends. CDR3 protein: CASSLTGRRYEQYV. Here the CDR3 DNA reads TGTGCCAGCAGCTTAACGGGACGGCGCTACGAGCAGTACGTC.

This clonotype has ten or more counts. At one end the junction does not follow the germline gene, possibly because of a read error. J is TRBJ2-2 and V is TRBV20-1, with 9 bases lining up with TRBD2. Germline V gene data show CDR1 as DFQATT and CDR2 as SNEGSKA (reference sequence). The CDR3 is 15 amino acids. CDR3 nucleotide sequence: TGCAGTGCCCCCAGGGCGGGGGGGCTGGGCGGGCAGCTGTTTTTT. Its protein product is CSAPRAGGLGGQLFF.

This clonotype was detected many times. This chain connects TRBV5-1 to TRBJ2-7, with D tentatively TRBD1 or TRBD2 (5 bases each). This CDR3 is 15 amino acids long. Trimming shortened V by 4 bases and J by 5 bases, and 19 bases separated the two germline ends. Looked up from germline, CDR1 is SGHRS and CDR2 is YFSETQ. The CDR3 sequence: CASSPEPGLGNEQYF. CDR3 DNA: TGCGCCAGCAGCCCAGAACCGGGGCTGGGGAACGAGCAGTACTTC.

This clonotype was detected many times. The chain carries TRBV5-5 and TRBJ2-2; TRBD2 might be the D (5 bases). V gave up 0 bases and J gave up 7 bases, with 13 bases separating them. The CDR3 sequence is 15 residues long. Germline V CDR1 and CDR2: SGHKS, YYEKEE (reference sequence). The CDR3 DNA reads TGTGCCAGCAGCTTGGTGGGCCGGAGGAACGGGGAGCTGTTTTTT. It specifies CASSLVGRRNGELFF.

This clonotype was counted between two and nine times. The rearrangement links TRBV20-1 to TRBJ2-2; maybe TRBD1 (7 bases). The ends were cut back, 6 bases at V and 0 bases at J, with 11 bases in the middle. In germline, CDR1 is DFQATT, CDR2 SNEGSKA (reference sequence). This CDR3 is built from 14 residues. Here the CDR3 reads CSAAGQSNTGELFF. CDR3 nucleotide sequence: TGCAGTGCGGCGGGACAGTCGAACACCGGGGAGCTGTTTTTT.

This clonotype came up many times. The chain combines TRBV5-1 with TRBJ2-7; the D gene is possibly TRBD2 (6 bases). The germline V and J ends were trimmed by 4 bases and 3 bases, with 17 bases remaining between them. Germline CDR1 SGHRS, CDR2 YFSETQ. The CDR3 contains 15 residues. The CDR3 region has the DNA TGCGCCAGCAGCCTCTTTGCCGGGAGTCTCTACGAGCAGTACTTC. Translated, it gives CASSLFAGSLYEQYF.

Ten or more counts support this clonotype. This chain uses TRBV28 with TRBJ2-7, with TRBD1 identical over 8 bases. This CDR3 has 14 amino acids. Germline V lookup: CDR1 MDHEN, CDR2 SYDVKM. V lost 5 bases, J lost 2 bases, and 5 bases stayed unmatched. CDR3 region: CASSPGQGPYEQYF. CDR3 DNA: TGTGCCAGCAGTCCAGGACAGGGTCCCTACGAGCAGTACTTC.

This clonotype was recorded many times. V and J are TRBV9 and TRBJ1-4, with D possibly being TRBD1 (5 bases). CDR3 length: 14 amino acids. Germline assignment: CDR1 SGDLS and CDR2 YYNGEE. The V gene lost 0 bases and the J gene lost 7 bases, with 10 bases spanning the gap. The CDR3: CASSVDGRGEKLFF. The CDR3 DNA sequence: TGTGCCAGCAGCGTAGATGGAAGGGGTGAAAAACTGTTTTTT.